Given below is one TCR beta chain in context. What it binds is not known. A much more abundant neighbour one base away suggests this may be a read error. The listed genes are named as in mouse. Read sequence stops 4 residues before the CDR3 end, and the germline J gene provides the missing end. Different DNA sequences within this sample yield the same CDR3. This sample is part of a study of CD8+ T cells in alopecia areata. It was with CD4, CD8alpha, NKG2D, NKG2ACE and other markers that pooled cutaneous lymph node cells were sorted. Sequencing used cDNA as its template, made by extracting RNA and reverse transcribing it. Sequenced by immunoSEQ multiplex PCR; TCRdb stores in-frame clones only, minus some. The profile covers 250,000 or so clones, none occurring a single time. The CDR3 spans 14 residues. Germline-derived CDR1 and CDR2 are FNHDT and SITEND (reference sequence). Trimming cost V 1 base and J 2 bases, with 6 bases left between them.

General observations from the study: Sharing of TCRs across patients appeared less clear than in mice, possibly for HLA-related reasons.

The chain carries TRBV19 and TRBJ2-2, with a tentative D call TRBD2 (6 bases). The sequenced material came from CD4+ T cells sorted from a lymph node. This TCR derives from a C3H/HeJ mouse with alopecia areata. These mice share the MHC haplotype H2-k. CDR3 bases read: TGTGCCAGCAGTATACTGGGGAACACCGGG. Translating gives CASSILGNTG. The full CDR3 protein is CASSILGNTGQLYF. Based on the CDR3 plus reference TRBV19 and TRBJ2-2, the full variable domain is GGIITQTPKFLIGQEGQKLTLKCQQNFNHDTMYWYRQDSGKGLRLIYYSITENDLQKGDLSEGYDASREKKSSFSLTVTSAQKNEMAVFLCASSILGNTGQLYFGEGSKLTVL.